A single sample is the source of the 13 T cell receptor beta chains below, sequenced in a study of shared clonotypes between healthy human individuals. TCRdb's table, derived via immunoSEQ multiplex PCR, lists solely in-frame clones and lacks some. The sample has over 850,000 clones, approximately 80% seen once. The sequenced material came from memory CD4+ T cells from PBMCs. Subset of the sample: CD45RA-negative fraction. Every receptor here comes from a man aged 18 to 29 in good health. Some clones in this sample may be carry-over from other donors' samples.

This clone was counted only a few times. V gene TRBV6-1 combines with J gene TRBJ1-5; 10 nucleotides agree with TRBD1. CDR3 length: 14 amino acids. From germline, CDR1 is MNHNS and CDR2 SASEGT. V lost 4 bases and J lost 6; bases outside the gene matches: 3. CDR3 coding DNA: TGTGCCAGCAGTGTAGGACAGGGGGGTCAGCCCCAGCATTTT. Protein: CASSVGQGGQPQHF.

The genes are TRBV6-6 and TRBJ2-7; TRBD1 might be the D (6 bases). The CDR3 totals 14 residues. V was shortened by 5 bases and J by 3 bases, with 14 bases between the two germline ends. Germline CDR1 is MNHNY and CDR2 is SVGAGI (reference sequence). Here the CDR3 reads CASSTNRVDYEQYF. CDR3 coding DNA: TGTGCCAGCAGTACGAACAGGGTGGACTACGAGCAGTACTTC.

The V call is TRBV5-1, the J call TRBJ2-5, with 7 bases fitting TRBD1. The ends lost 4 bases at V and 1 base at J; junction bases unmatched: 4. The V gene's germline CDR1 is SGHRS and CDR2 YFSETQ. CDR3 length: 14 amino acids. CDR3 region: CASSPGTVQETQYF. Here the CDR3 DNA reads TGCGCCAGCAGCCCTGGGACAGTCCAAGAGACCCAGTACTTC.

This chain connects TRBV5-1 to TRBJ2-1; 10 bases line up with TRBD2. Germline CDR1 SGHRS, CDR2 YFSETQ. The V and J ends lost 7 bases and 3 bases, in that order; junction bases with no gene match: 7. The CDR3 runs to 15 residues. This CDR3 reads CASLRVAGGYNEQFF. As DNA, the CDR3 is TGCGCCAGCCTCCGCGTAGCGGGAGGCTACAATGAGCAGTTCTTC.

This sequence joins TRBV10-3 and TRBJ2-2; 12 bases match TRBD2. Germline assignment: CDR1 ENHRY and CDR2 SYGVKD. This CDR3 contains 16 residues. Trimming took 6 bases from V and 5 from J; bases not matched to a gene: 7. CDR3 in amino acids: CAISPRLAGATGELFF. CDR3 DNA: TGTGCCATCAGCCCGAGACTAGCGGGAGCTACCGGGGAGCTGTTTTTT.

The chain employs TRBV7-2 and TRBJ2-5, with D uncertain. Trimming cost V 2 bases and J 3 bases, with 10 bases left between them. The germline gives CDR1 SGHTA, CDR2 FQGNSA. This CDR3 spans 14 amino acids. CDR3 bases: TGTGCCAGCAGCTTACATGACGGCAAAGAGACCCAGTACTTC. Translation: CASSLHDGKETQYF.

The gene calls are TRBV11-2 and TRBJ1-2; 7 bases map to TRBD1. Germline CDR1 is SGHAT and CDR2 is FQNNGV. The CDR3 consists of 15 residues. Trimming cost V 4 bases and J 6 bases; bases outside gene matches: 11. CDR3 bases: TGTGCCAGCAGCTATCCACTCGTGACAGGGAATGGCTACACCTTC. It codes for CASSYPLVTGNGYTF.

This chain connects TRBV28 to TRBJ2-1; 12 nucleotides line up with TRBD2. J lost 0 bases, V lost 3 bases, and 9 bases had no gene match. The CDR3 has 19 amino acids. Per germline, CDR1 MDHEN and CDR2 SYDVKM. CDR3 sequence: CASSLGLAGFSSSYNEQFF. The CDR3, as DNA: TGTGCCAGCAGTTTGGGACTAGCGGGTTTTTCGAGCTCCTACAATGAGCAGTTCTTC.

The chain uses TRBV20-1 and TRBJ2-3; D remains ambiguous. V lost 6 bases and J lost 6, with 10 bases in between. The CDR3 consists of 11 residues. Per the germline V gene, CDR1 is DFQATT and CDR2 is SNEGSKA (reference sequence). The CDR3 coding sequence is TGCAGTGCAATTAGGTCGGATACGCAGTATTTT. Amino acids: CSAIRSDTQYF.

V gene TRBV5-1 combines with J gene TRBJ1-1; D is perhaps TRBD1 (5 bases). Germline V lookup: CDR1 SGHRS, CDR2 YFSETQ. This CDR3 is built from 14 residues. The V end was cut by 4 bases, the J end by 1 base, with 11 bases between. The DNA of the CDR3 is TGCGCCAGCAGCCTAATCCAGGGGAACACTGAAGCTTTCTTT. Residues: CASSLIQGNTEAFF.

Turning to this clone: This clone may be a read error of a much larger clone one base away. The chain carries TRBV7-8 and TRBJ1-2; 7 bases are shared with TRBD1. CDR3 length: 13 amino acids. The V gene's germline CDR1 is SGHVS and CDR2 FQNEAQ. Trimming cost V 3 bases and J 4 bases; bases outside gene matches: 2. CDR3 sequence (DNA): TGTGCCAGCAGCTTTTCAGGGGGCTATGGCTACACCTTC. It translates to CASSFSGGYGYTF.

The rearrangement uses TRBV5-1 and TRBJ2-7; D is unresolved. Trimming shortened V by 3 bases and J by 2 bases, and 9 bases separated the two germline ends. Per the germline V gene, CDR1 is SGHRS and CDR2 is YFSETQ. The CDR3 sequence is 13 residues long. The CDR3, as DNA: TGCGCCAGCAGCTCGCCGGTAACCTACGAGCAGTACTTC. Amino acid sequence: CASSSPVTYEQYF. Using reference TRBV5-1 and TRBJ2-7 for the parts outside the CDR3, the full variable domain is KAGVTQTPRYLIKTRGQQVTLSCSPISGHRSVSWYQQTPGQGLQFLFEYFSETQRNKGNFPGRFSGRQFSNSRSEMNVSTLELGDSALYLCASSSPVTYEQYFGPGTRLTVT.

The table lists this clone with a count of one. A much larger clone differs by one base, so this may be a read error. This same CDR3 is encoded by further DNA sequences in the sample. This chain connects TRBV7-2 to TRBJ2-7; 9 positions agree with TRBD2. The germline V gene has CDR1 SGHTA and CDR2 FQGNSA. The CDR3 contains 15 residues. The CDR3 spells CASSSSSGRSYEQYF. The CDR3 DNA follows: TGTGCCAGCAGCTCCTCGAGCGGGAGGTCCTACGAGCAGTATTTC. Full variable domain (missing parts from reference TRBV7-2 and TRBJ2-7): GAGVSQSPSNKVTEKGKDVELRCDPISGHTALYWYRQSLGQGLEFLIYFQGNSAPDKSGLPSDRFSAERTGGSVSTLTIQRTQQEDSAVYLCASSSSSGRSYEQYFGPGTRLTVT.